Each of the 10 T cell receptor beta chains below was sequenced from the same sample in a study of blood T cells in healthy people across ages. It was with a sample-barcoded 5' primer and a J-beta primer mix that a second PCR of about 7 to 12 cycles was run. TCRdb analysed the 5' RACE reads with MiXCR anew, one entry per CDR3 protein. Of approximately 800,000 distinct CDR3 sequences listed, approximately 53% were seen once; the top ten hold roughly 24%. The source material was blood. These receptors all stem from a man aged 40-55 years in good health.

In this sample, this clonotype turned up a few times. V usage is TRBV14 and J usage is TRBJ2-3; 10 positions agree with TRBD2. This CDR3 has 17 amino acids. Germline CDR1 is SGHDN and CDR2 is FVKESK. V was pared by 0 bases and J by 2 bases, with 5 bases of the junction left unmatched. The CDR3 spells CASSQDWGLANTDTQYF. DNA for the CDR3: TGTGCCAGCAGCCAAGATTGGGGACTAGCGAACACAGATACGCAGTATTTT.

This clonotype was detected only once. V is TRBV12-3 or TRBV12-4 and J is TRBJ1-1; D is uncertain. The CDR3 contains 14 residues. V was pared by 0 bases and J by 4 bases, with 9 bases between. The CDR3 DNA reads TGTGCCAGCAGTTTAGCCCCCAAGGCCACTGAAGCTTTCTTT. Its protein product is CASSLAPKATEAFF.

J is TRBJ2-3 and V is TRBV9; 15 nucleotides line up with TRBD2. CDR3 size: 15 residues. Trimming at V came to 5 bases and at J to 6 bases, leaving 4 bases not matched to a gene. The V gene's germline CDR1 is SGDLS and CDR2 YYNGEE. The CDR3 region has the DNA TGTGCCAGCAGGGGACTAGCGGGGGGACTTGATACGCAGTATTTT. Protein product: CASRGLAGGLDTQYF. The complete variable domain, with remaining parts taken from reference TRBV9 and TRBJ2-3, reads DSGVTQTPKHLITATGQRVTLRCSPRSGDLSVYWYQQSLDQGLQFLIQYYNGEERAKGNILERFSAQQFPDLHSELNLSSLELGDSALYFCASRGLAGGLDTQYFGPGTRLTVL.

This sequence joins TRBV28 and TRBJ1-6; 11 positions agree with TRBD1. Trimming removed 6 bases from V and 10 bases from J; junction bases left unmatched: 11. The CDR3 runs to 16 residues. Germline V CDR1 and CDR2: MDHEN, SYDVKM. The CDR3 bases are TGTGCCAGCAGAACCGGACAGGGGGCTTTTTTATCACCCCTCCACTTT. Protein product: CASRTGQGAFLSPLHF.

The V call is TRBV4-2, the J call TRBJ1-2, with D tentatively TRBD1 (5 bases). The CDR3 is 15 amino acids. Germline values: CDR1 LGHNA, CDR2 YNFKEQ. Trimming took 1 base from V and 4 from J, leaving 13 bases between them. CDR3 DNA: TGTGCCAGCAGCCAAGTAGGCGGGGCGGCCTATGGCTACACCTTC. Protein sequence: CASSQVGGAAYGYTF.

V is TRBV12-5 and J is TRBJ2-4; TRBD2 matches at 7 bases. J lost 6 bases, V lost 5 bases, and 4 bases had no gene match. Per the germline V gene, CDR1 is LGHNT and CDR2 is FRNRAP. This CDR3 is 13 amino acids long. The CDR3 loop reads CASGPSGGNIQYF. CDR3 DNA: TGTGCTAGTGGTCCTAGCGGCGGAAACATTCAGTACTTC.

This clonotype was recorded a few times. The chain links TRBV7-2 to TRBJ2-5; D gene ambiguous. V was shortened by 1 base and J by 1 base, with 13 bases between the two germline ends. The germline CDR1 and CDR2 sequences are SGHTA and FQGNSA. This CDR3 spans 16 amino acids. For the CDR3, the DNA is TGTGCCAGCAGCTTAGTATGGCTGGGTTCCCAAGAGACCCAGTACTTC. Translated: CASSLVWLGSQETQYF.

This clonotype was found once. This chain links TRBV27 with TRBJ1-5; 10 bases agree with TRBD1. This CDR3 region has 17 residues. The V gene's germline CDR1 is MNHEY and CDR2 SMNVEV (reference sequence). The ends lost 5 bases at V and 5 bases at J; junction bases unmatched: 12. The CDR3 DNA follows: TGTGCCAGCAGTGCCGTACGAACCGGGACAGGGGATCAGCCCCAGCATTTT. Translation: CASSAVRTGTGDQPQHF.

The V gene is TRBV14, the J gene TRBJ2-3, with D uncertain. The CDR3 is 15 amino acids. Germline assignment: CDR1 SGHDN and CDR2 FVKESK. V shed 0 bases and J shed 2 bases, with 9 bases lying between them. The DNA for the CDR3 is TGTGCCAGCAGCCAAGATTTGGGTCCCACAGATACGCAGTATTTT. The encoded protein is CASSQDLGPTDTQYF.

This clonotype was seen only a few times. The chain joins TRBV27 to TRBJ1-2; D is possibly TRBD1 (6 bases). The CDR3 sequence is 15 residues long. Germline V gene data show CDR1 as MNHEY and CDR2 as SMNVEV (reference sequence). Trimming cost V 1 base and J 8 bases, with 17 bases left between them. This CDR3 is CASSLYGTTREGYTF. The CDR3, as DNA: TGTGCCAGCAGTTTATACGGGACAACCCGGGAGGGCTACACCTTC.